This TCR beta chain appears in the sequencing data of a study of T-cell reconstitution after alpha-beta-depleted transplantation in children. CDR3 length equals 14 residues. J was trimmed by 5 bases and V by 5 bases; bases with no gene match: 4. Construction of the TCRbeta library involved unique molecular identifiers. TCRdb passed the PCR reads through MiXCR, listing each CDR3 protein once. Of under 250,000 distinct CDR3 sequences in the sample, about 15% were seen once. This clonotype was observed at least ten times. This specimen consisted of PBMCs, mostly from graft donor cells, obtained 360 days after TCRalphabeta/CD19-depleted stem cell transplant. V and J are TRBV12-3 or TRBV12-4 and TRBJ2-1; 9 bases fit TRBD2. The receptor was isolated from a male patient aged 2-15 years who had a stem cell transplant for acute lymphoblastic leukemia, so the T cells may come from the graft donor. CDR3 coding DNA: TGTGCCAGCAGTCCAGGACTAGCGAACAATGAGCAGTTCTTC. Translation gives CASSPGLANNEQFF.